A single sample gave rise to the 16 T cell receptor beta chains below, sequenced in a study of blood T cells in healthy people across ages. With a J-beta primer mix and a sample-barcoded 5' primer, a second PCR ran roughly 6 to 12 cycles. TCRdb independently ran MiXCR on the 5' RACE reads; one entry per CDR3 protein. The table shows roughly 1 million distinct CDR3 sequences, with under 30% occurring only once. These data were also reused for a study on T cells of mothers and their children.

Source material: blood. These TCRs come from a girl aged 2 to 10 in good health.

The rearrangement joins TRBV20-1 to TRBJ2-5, with 10 bases identical to TRBD2. The J call may not be correct, given that the DNA end is closer to TRBJ2-1. The CDR3 covers 15 residues. Germline V lookup: CDR1 DFQATT, CDR2 SNEGSKA (reference sequence). The CDR3 reads CSARGGLAGEWEQFF. The DNA for the CDR3 is TGCAGTGCTAGAGGCGGCCTAGCGGGAGAATGGGAGCAGTTCTTC.

The chain has TRBV2 and TRBJ1-2; D is possibly TRBD1 (5 bases). Trimming removed 6 bases at V and 1 base at J, with 15 bases between. Germline V CDR1 and CDR2: SNHLY, FYNNEI. The CDR3 totals 15 residues. CDR3: CASSGTVSFNYGYTF. The CDR3 region has the DNA TGTGCCAGCAGCGGGACGGTATCCTTTAACTATGGCTACACCTTC.

This clonotype was found a few times. The rearrangement uses TRBV28 and TRBJ1-4, with a weak D call TRBD1 (5 bases). Trimming shortened V by 5 bases and J by 5 bases, and 15 bases separated the two germline ends. Germline values: CDR1 MDHEN, CDR2 SYDVKM. The CDR3 extends over 15 amino acids. CDR3 DNA sequence: TGTGCCAGCAGTAGCCCGGGACGGTGGAATGAAAAACTGTTTTTT. Protein: CASSSPGRWNEKLFF.

This clonotype was counted at least ten times. The J gene is TRBJ1-4, the V gene TRBV7-9, with D possibly TRBD1 on 6 matching bases. This CDR3 spans 12 amino acids. Trimming cost V 4 bases and J 8 bases, with 8 bases left between them. Germline lookup yields CDR1 SEHNR and CDR2 FQNEAQ (reference sequence). Written as DNA, the CDR3 is TGTGCCAGCAGCTATACAGGGGAAAAACTGTTTTTT. Translating it yields CASSYTGEKLFF. Looking up the rest from reference TRBV7-9 and TRBJ1-4 gives the full variable domain: DTGVSQNPRHKITKRGQNVTFRCDPISEHNRLYWYRQTLGQGPEFLTYFQNEAQLEKSRLLSDRFSAERPKGSFSTLEIQRTEQGDSAMYLCASSYTGEKLFFGSGTQLSVL.

The chain joins TRBV20-1 to TRBJ2-7, with a tentative D call TRBD2 (7 bases). V shed 3 bases and J shed 5 bases, with 14 bases lying between them. The CDR3 consists of 13 residues. Germline V gene data show CDR1 as DFQATT and CDR2 as SNEGSKA (reference sequence). The CDR3 loop reads CSASRGAHNEQYF. As DNA, the CDR3 is TGCAGTGCTAGTCGGGGGGCCCACAACGAGCAGTACTTC.

This clonotype has just a few counts. The J gene is TRBJ1-4, the V gene TRBV7-9; no firm D call. The V and J ends lost 3 bases and 5 bases respectively, with 13 bases between them. The CDR3 covers 15 residues. Germline V gene sequence: CDR1 SEHNR, CDR2 FQNEAQ (reference sequence). The CDR3, as DNA: TGTGCCAGCAGCTTTGACCTCGGGAGAAATGAAAAACTGTTTTTT. This gives the protein CASSFDLGRNEKLFF.

This clonotype has just a few counts. The J gene is TRBJ1-2, the V gene TRBV6-6, with 8 bases fitting TRBD1. The V segment lost 0 bases and the J segment 7 bases; nucleotides outside the gene matches: 7. The CDR3 loop spans 15 amino acids. In germline, CDR1 is MNHNY, CDR2 SVGAGI (reference sequence). CDR3 bases: TGTGCCAGCAGTTACTCGTCCCCAGACAGGGGTGGCTACACCTTC. Translation gives CASSYSSPDRGGYTF.

In its sample, this clonotype was seen a few times. This may be a read error: a much more frequent sequence differs by one nucleotide. This chain uses TRBV20-1 with TRBJ2-2; 9 bases agree with TRBD1. The CDR3 length is 16 residues. V gave up 0 bases and J gave up 3 bases; unmatched junction bases: 5. Germline CDR1 reads DFQATT; CDR2 reads SNEGSKA (reference sequence). The CDR3 DNA follows: TGCAGTGCTAGAGAAAGCTGGACAGGGGACACCGGGGAGCTGTTTTTT. Protein sequence: CSARESWTGDTGELFF.

V and J are TRBV28 and TRBJ2-1, with D possibly TRBD1 on 5 matching bases. The J call may be faulty, since TRBJ2-7 better matches the DNA end. This CDR3 contains 14 residues. Germline CDR1 MDHEN, CDR2 SYDVKM. The CDR3 loop is CASSPGFGSYEQYF. The CDR3 nucleotides read TGTGCCAGCAGCCCAGGGTTCGGGTCCTACGAGCAGTACTTC.

In this sample, this clonotype turned up a few times. The chain is built from TRBV7-9 and TRBJ2-5; TRBD2 aligns across 10 bases. Germline CDR1 is SEHNR and CDR2 is FQNEAQ (reference sequence). This CDR3 spans 15 amino acids. V shed 8 bases, J shed 2 bases, and the junction held 8 bases outside the gene matches. CDR3 sequence: CASGGTSVGQETQYF. The CDR3 DNA reads as TGTGCCAGCGGGGGGACTAGCGTGGGACAAGAGACCCAGTACTTC.

This clonotype has just a few counts. No conserved phenylalanine or tryptophan is present at the end of the CDR3, so a read error is the likely explanation. The J gene is TRBJ2-2, the V gene TRBV12-3 or TRBV12-4; 11 bases are shared with TRBD2. The CDR3 totals 16 residues. The trim removed 6 bases at V and 5 bases at J, leaving 8 bases unmatched. CDR3 nucleotides: TGTGCCAGCAGCGACCGACTAGCGGGGTTTACCGGGGAGCTGTTTCTT. This encodes CASSDRLAGFTGELFL.

This clonotype was observed a handful of times. The chain combines TRBV15 with TRBJ1-5, with D possibly TRBD1 on 5 matching bases. The germline V gene has CDR1 LNHNV and CDR2 YYDKDF (reference sequence). CDR3 length equals 15 residues. V dropped 8 bases and J dropped 2 bases, with 16 bases sitting between them. CDR3 bases: TGTGCCACCGGGGGTACGGTCACGGGCAATCAGCCCCAGCATTTT. The encoded protein is CATGGTVTGNQPQHF.

This clonotype was found a few times. The junction shows a germline mismatch at one end, possibly a read error. The V gene is TRBV12-3 or TRBV12-4, the J gene TRBJ2-3; the D gene is possibly TRBD1 (5 bases). The CDR3 is made up of 14 amino acids. In nucleotides, the CDR3 is TGTGCCAGCAGTCCCCTTACAGGCACAGGTACGCAGTATTTT. Its translation: CASSPLTGTGTQYF.

This clonotype was observed a handful of times. This sequence joins TRBV11-2 and TRBJ2-5; perhaps TRBD1 as D (6 bases). Trimming shortened V by 3 bases and J by 2 bases, and 22 bases separated the two germline ends. Germline V lookup: CDR1 SGHAT, CDR2 FQNNGV. The CDR3 loop spans 18 amino acids. CDR3 DNA sequence: TGTGCCAGCAGCTTTGCGACTCGACTCCCTACAGGGCAAGAGACCCAGTACTTC. This codes for CASSFATRLPTGQETQYF.

The genes are TRBV7-6 and TRBJ1-1; TRBD1 might be the D (6 bases). CDR1 and CDR2 (germline): SGHVS, FNYEAQ. CDR3 length: 14 amino acids. V lost 5 bases to trimming and J lost 5 bases, with 15 bases between them. The CDR3 reads CASSANPGETEAFF. The CDR3 nucleotides are TGTGCCAGCAGCGCAAACCCAGGGGAAACTGAAGCTTTCTTT.

CDR3 DNA: TGTGCCAGCAGCTACCAAAACGATAACTATGGCTACACCTTC. Translation: CASSYQNDNYGYTF. The chain is built from TRBV5-4 and TRBJ1-2; no firm D call. Germline loops: CDR1 SGHNT, CDR2 YYREEE (reference sequence). V was pared by 3 bases and J by 1 base, with 10 bases between. The CDR3 spans 14 residues.